A single sample is the source of the 12 T cell receptor beta chains below, sequenced in a study of response to subunit inactivated influenza vaccine (dated by TCRdb to 2016 to 2019). Library creation used RT-PCR. This sample was sequenced with an Illumina HiSeq 2500. Clones were called with MiXCR by TCRdb after fastp trimmed the public reads at Q25, and only in-frame beta chains were retained. Rows with one shared CDR3 protein collapse into an entry with the most common genes and DNA. This sample is represented by about 540,000 distinct CDR3 sequences; around 15% of them were singletons. The ten largest clones add up to around 10% of the sample. The specimen comprised PBMCs from blood, sampled approximately 13 days after vaccination. Receptors were obtained from a man aged 50-59 years who received an inactivated influenza vaccine. Donor details come from another sample of the same person, matched by shared clones.

The CDR3, as DNA: TGTGCCAGCACTGGACAGCAAGGAAACACCATATATTTT. Encoded protein: CASTGQQGNTIYF. The chain employs TRBV10-3 and TRBJ1-3; TRBD1 is a possible D gene (6 bases). Trimming took 10 bases from V and 4 from J, leaving 14 bases between them. The length of the CDR3 is 13 residues. Looked up from germline, CDR1 is ENHRY and CDR2 is SYGVKD.

This clonotype has just a few counts. The J gene is TRBJ1-4, the V gene TRBV10-3; no firm D call. V lost 8 bases and J lost 8, with 18 bases in between. Germline V gene sequence: CDR1 ENHRY, CDR2 SYGVKD. This CDR3 is 14 amino acids long. CDR3 nucleotides: TGTGCCATCCAACAACCGTTGTTCGGCGAAAAACTGTTTTTT. This translates into CAIQQPLFGEKLFF.

This clonotype came up a few times. The V gene is TRBV4-2, the J gene TRBJ2-4; D unresolved. The CDR3 runs 14 residues. Germline V gene lookup returns CDR1 LGHNA and CDR2 YNFKEQ. Trimming cost V 1 base and J 2 bases, with 6 bases left between them. CDR3 region: CASSQGGSKNIQYF. CDR3 bases: TGTGCCAGCAGCCAAGGCGGTTCCAAAAACATTCAGTACTTC.

J is TRBJ2-3 and V is TRBV28, with 7 bases fitting TRBD1. Looked up from germline, CDR1 is MDHEN and CDR2 is SYDVKM. This CDR3 has 17 amino acids. Trimming took 2 bases from V and 2 from J; bases not matched to a gene: 10. CDR3 region: CASSLGLRGTDTDTQYF. The CDR3 nucleotides read TGTGCCAGCAGTTTAGGGCTAAGGGGGACAGACACAGATACGCAGTATTTT.

The chain has TRBV29-1 and TRBJ2-7; TRBD1 agrees at 9 bases. CDR3 length: 15 residues. CDR1 SQVTM and CDR2 ANQGSEA come from the germline V gene. J gave up 1 base and V 0 bases, and 4 bases lay outside the gene matches. The CDR3 nucleotides read TGCAGCGTTGAAGAGCGAGGGACAGGGTCCTACGAGCAGTACTTC. It yields the protein CSVEERGTGSYEQYF.

There are many counts of this clonotype. This sequence joins TRBV6-2 or TRBV6-3 and TRBJ2-7, with D perhaps matching TRBD1 (6 bases). The CDR3 length is 12 residues. The ends were cut back, 5 bases at V and 4 bases at J, with 9 bases in the middle. The germline CDR1 and CDR2 sequences are MNHEY and SVGEGT. CDR3 sequence (DNA): TGTGCCAGCAGTGACGACAGGTACGAGCAGTACTTC. Translated, it gives CASSDDRYEQYF.

V is TRBV28 and J is TRBJ2-7; D remains unclear. V dropped 2 bases and J dropped 0 bases, with 11 bases sitting between them. CDR3 length: 15 residues. Germline CDR1 and CDR2: MDHEN and SYDVKM. The DNA of the CDR3 is TGTGCCAGCAGTTTACCCAGTGCCTACTCCTACGAGCAGTACTTC. It yields the protein CASSLPSAYSYEQYF.

This clonotype has a handful of counts. This rearrangement joins TRBV5-1 to TRBJ2-2, with unresolved D. With 4 bases removed from V and 4 bases from J, the gap between germline ends came to 11 bases. The CDR3 extends over 14 amino acids. Germline assignment: CDR1 SGHRS and CDR2 YFSETQ. CDR3 nucleotides: TGCGCCAGCAGCCCTTTCTGGGCCACCGGGGAGCTGTTTTTT. Translated, it gives CASSPFWATGELFF.

The genes are TRBV28 and TRBJ2-7; 9 bases fit TRBD1. CDR1 is MDHEN and CDR2 is SYDVKM in the germline V gene. V lost 6 bases, J lost 1 base, and 10 bases stayed unmatched. The CDR3 length is 16 residues. The DNA of the CDR3 is TGTGCCAGCAGCTTTCTCAGCGGACAGGGGTCCTACGAGCAGTACTTC. Translation gives CASSFLSGQGSYEQYF.

About this clonotype: Without the conserved terminal phenylalanine or tryptophan, this CDR3 likely stems from a read error. The chain joins TRBV18 to TRBJ1-1; TRBD1 aligns across 7 bases. Trimming took 2 bases from V and 6 from J; bases not matched to a gene: 9. The CDR3 sequence is 15 residues long. Germline-derived CDR1 and CDR2 are KGHSH and LQKENI. The CDR3 loop is CASSPSAGGLAEAFL. In DNA form, the CDR3 reads TGTGCCAGCTCACCATCCGCAGGGGGATTGGCTGAAGCTTTCCTT.

This clonotype was picked up a small number of times. The chain joins TRBV3-1 to TRBJ2-6; maybe TRBD2 (7 bases). Germline V gene lookup returns CDR1 LGHDT and CDR2 YNNKEL (reference sequence). V was pared by 0 bases and J by 1 base, with 19 bases between. There are 20 residues in the CDR3. The chain's CDR3 is CASSQDRGGDFGSGANVLTF. The CDR3 DNA sequence: TGTGCCAGCAGCCAAGATAGAGGGGGGGACTTCGGTTCTGGGGCCAACGTCCTGACTTTC.

The chain joins TRBV7-2 to TRBJ2-7; 9 bases are shared with TRBD2. The germline V gene encodes CDR1 SGHTA and CDR2 FQGNSA. The CDR3 consists of 17 residues. With V trimmed by 2 bases and J by 0 bases, 8 bases remained unmatched. The CDR3 here is CASSLLPTSGSSYEQYF. The CDR3 DNA sequence: TGTGCCAGCAGCTTACTCCCGACTAGCGGCAGCTCCTACGAGCAGTACTTC.